The clone carrying this TCR beta chain was detected many times. A junction end diverges from the germline sequence, so it may reflect a read error. This specimen belongs to a study of early T cells in non-severe SARS-CoV-2 infection. Each CDR3 protein is one row after TCRdb ran MiXCR on the 5' RACE reads. Of about 67,000 distinct CDR3 sequences in the sample, 11% were seen once. The clonotype was recovered from an adult who was a healthcare worker with PCR-confirmed SARS-CoV-2 infection or an uninfected control (not recorded which). Material for sequencing was whole blood.

The CDR3 protein is CASSLEQGTDTQYF. The CDR3 bases are TGTGCTAGCAGCCTAGAGCAGGGCACAGATACGCAGTATTTT. The V call is TRBV7-7, the J call TRBJ2-3; D not certain. Germline V gene sequence: CDR1 SSHAT, CDR2 FNYEAQ (reference sequence). This CDR3 region has 14 residues.